This T cell receptor beta chain was obtained from a study of T cell changes during pregnancy in multiple sclerosis. Using immunoSEQ multiplex PCR, the repertoire was profiled, and TCRdb retains in-frame clones only, with some absent. The table includes about 66,000 clones, over 75% detected once. The CDR3 has 14 amino acids. V shed 5 bases and J 3 bases; nucleotides not matched to a gene: 4. The germline CDR1 and CDR2 sequences are MDHEN and SYDVKM. The material was peripheral blood, obtained in the third trimester of pregnancy. The V call is TRBV28, the J call TRBJ1-1, with 9 bases that match TRBD1. This sequence originates from a female donor with multiple sclerosis, enrolled in a pregnancy study. For the CDR3, the DNA is TGTGCCAGCAGTATAACAGGGGGCTACACTGAAGCTTTCTTT. Amino acid sequence: CASSITGGYTEAFF.